This T cell receptor (beta chain) is from a study of metastatic and nonmetastatic thyroid tumors. The wider study: Both malignant and benign thyroid patients supplied peripheral blood and tumor or nodule tissue samples, across which the repertoires of these patients were then compared.

The germline V gene has CDR1 LNHDA and CDR2 SQIVND (reference sequence). Trimming left V 2 bases short and J 2 bases short, with 6 bases between. This CDR3 is 14 amino acids long. This clone occurred many times. TCRdb re-called clones from the PCR reads using MiXCR. The sample shows over 40,000 clones, about an eighth of them seen only once. Patients were all untreated before their thyroid surgery. V usage is TRBV19 and J usage is TRBJ2-2; D is uncertain. The origin of this receptor is a female donor with papillary thyroid cancer or a benign thyroid nodule (not recorded which). Some clones in this sample may be carry-over from other donors' samples. Material for sequencing was blood. Here the CDR3 reads CASSITINTGELFF. For the CDR3, the DNA is TGTGCCAGTAGTATAACTATAAACACCGGGGAGCTGTTTTTT.